This T cell receptor (beta chain) was identified during a study of CD8 T cells in Susac syndrome. There are 18 residues in the CDR3. V lost 0 bases and J 4 bases, leaving 21 bases between the germline ends. The germline V gene encodes CDR1 SGDLS and CDR2 YYNGEE. Sequencing of TCR beta covered CD8+ and CD4+ T cells obtained from blood. Random hexamers were used to reverse transcribe an amount of 0.5 to 1 ug RNA. immunoSEQ multiplex PCR amplified TCR beta CDR3 across 54 Vbeta, 13 Jbeta. In TCRdb, the immunoSEQ multiplex PCR reads were re-called with MiXCR into one record per CDR3 protein. The table records some 70,000 distinct CDR3 sequences, 94% of them present only once.

Sequenced sample: CD8+ T cells from PBMCs. This chain links TRBV9 with TRBJ2-3, with D perhaps being TRBD1 or TRBD2 (5 bases each). The sequence derives from a human donor with multiple sclerosis. The CDR3 spells CASSVATRGSAPADTQYF. CDR3 sequence (DNA): TGTGCCAGCAGCGTAGCTACGAGGGGATCGGCCCCGGCAGATACGCAGTATTTT.